This T cell receptor beta chain appears in the sequencing data of a study of response to subunit inactivated influenza vaccine. Whole-study findings and limits: Each seasonal influenza vaccination recruits few new T cells, the authors suggested.

The CDR3 sequence is 15 residues long. Germline V gene data show CDR1 as ENHRY and CDR2 as SYGVKD. V was pared by 5 bases and J by 5 bases, with 15 bases between. Points on this clonotype: As yet, its antigen is unknown.

TCRdb independently ran MiXCR on the RT-PCR reads; one entry per CDR3 protein. Among 400,000 to 650,000 distinct CDR3 sequences listed, around 7.9% were seen once. The V gene is TRBV10-3, the J gene TRBJ2-2, with TRBD2 as a possible D gene (5 bases). The material sequenced was PBMCs from blood, taken roughly 24 months after vaccination. This TCR was recovered from a man between 50 and 69 years old who received an inactivated influenza vaccine. The CDR3 region has the DNA TGTGCCATCAGTAAGGAACCACCGGGGACCGGGGAGCTGTTTTTT. Translated: CAISKEPPGTGELFF.